The 3 T cell receptor beta chains presented below share a single source sample, sequenced in a study of T-cell memory formation after mild COVID-19. From the 5' RACE reads, TCRdb called clonotypes with MiXCR, one entry per CDR3 protein. Among more than 400,000 distinct CDR3 sequences, around a sixth were seen once, and the ten largest hold roughly an eighth. Sample: PBMCs or a T cell subset sorted from them (not recorded which). The receptors here all came from an adult woman who had mild COVID-19 (a few samples of this study predate the infection). Cell type and time point are not known.

The chain uses TRBV25-1 and TRBJ2-3; 11 bases are a match to TRBD2. This CDR3 has 12 amino acids. The V gene's germline CDR1 is MGHDK and CDR2 SYGVNS. CDR3 region: CASGGVLDTQYF. The CDR3 DNA sequence: TGTGCTAGCGGGGGGGTTTTGGATACGCAGTATTTT.

This clonotype was counted between two and nine times. This chain links TRBV5-5 with TRBJ2-5; TRBD2 agrees at 10 bases. V dropped 0 bases and J dropped 8; count of bases not matched to a gene: 4. CDR1 is SGHKS and CDR2 is YYEKEE in the germline V gene (reference sequence). The CDR3 sequence is 14 residues long. CDR3 nucleotide sequence: TGTGCCAGCAGCTTGGACAGCGGGAGGGATACCCAGTACTTC. This codes for CASSLDSGRDTQYF.

This clonotype came up many times. The CDR3 here is CASSLSAASALETQYF. The CDR3, as DNA: TGCGCCAGCAGCTTGAGTGCGGCTAGCGCCCTAGAGACCCAGTACTTC. The J gene is TRBJ2-5, the V gene TRBV5-1, with TRBD2 as a possible D gene (6 bases). V was shortened by 1 base and J by 4 bases, with 17 bases between the two germline ends. The CDR3 loop spans 16 amino acids. Per the germline V gene, CDR1 is SGHRS and CDR2 is YFSETQ.